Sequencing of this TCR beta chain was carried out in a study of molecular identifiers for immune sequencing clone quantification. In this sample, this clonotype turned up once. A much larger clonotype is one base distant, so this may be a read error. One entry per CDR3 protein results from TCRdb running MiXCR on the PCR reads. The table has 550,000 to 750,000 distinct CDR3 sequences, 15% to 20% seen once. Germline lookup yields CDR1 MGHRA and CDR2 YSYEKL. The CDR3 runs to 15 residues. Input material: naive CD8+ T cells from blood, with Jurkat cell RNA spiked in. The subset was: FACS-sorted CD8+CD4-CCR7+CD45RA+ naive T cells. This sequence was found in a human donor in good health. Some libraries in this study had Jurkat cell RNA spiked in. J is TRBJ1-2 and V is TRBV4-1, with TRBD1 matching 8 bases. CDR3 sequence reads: CTSSQDFAGGGGYTF. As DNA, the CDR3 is TGCACCAGCAGCCAAGATTTTGCAGGGGGCGGCGGCTACACCTTC.